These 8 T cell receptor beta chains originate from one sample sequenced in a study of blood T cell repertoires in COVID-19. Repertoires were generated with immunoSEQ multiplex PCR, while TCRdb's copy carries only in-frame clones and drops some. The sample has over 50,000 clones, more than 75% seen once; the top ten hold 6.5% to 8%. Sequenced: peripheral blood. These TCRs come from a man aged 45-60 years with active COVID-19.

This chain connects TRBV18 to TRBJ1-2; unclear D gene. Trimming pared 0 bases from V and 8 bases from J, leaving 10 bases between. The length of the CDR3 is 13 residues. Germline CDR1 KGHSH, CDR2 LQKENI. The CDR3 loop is CASSPPRAGGYTF. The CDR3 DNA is TGTGCCAGCTCACCACCGAGGGCCGGAGGCTACACCTTC.

In DNA, the CDR3 is TGTGCCAGCAGTCCACGGGGAAACACCATATATTTT. It specifies CASSPRGNTIYF. This sequence joins TRBV6-5 and TRBJ1-3; the D is unclear. The V gene's germline CDR1 is MNHEY and CDR2 SVGAGI. The CDR3 covers 12 residues. V shed 5 bases and J shed 4 bases, with 6 bases lying between them.

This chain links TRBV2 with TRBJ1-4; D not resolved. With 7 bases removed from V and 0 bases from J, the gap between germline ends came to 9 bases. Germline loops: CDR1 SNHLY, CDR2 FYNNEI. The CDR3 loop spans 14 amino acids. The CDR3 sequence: CASKRAATNEKLFF. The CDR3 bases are TGTGCCAGCAAGCGGGCCGCAACTAATGAAAAACTGTTTTTT.

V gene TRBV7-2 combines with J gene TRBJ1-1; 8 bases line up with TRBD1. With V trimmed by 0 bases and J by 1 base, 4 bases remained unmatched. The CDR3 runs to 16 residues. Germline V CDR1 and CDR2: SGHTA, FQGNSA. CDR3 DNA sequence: TGTGCCAGCAGCTTAGCGCAGGGGGCGGGGAACACTGAAGCTTTCTTT. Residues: CASSLAQGAGNTEAFF. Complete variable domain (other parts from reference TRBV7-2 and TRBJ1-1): GAGVSQSPSNKVTEKGKDVELRCDPISGHTALYWYRQSLGQGLEFLIYFQGNSAPDKSGLPSDRFSAERTGGSVSTLTIQRTQQEDSAVYLCASSLAQGAGNTEAFFGQGTRLTVV.

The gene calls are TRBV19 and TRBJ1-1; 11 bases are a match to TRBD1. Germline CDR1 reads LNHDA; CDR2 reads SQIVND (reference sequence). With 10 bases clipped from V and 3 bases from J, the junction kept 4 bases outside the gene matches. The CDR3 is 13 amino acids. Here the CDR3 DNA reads TGTGCCACCTGGACAGGGGGCTACACTGAAGCTTTCTTT. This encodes CATWTGGYTEAFF.

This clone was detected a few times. This chain's CDR3 is CASSYSPPSGIYNEQFF. The CDR3 DNA sequence: TGTGCCAGCAGTTACTCTCCCCCTAGCGGGATCTACAATGAGCAGTTCTTC. The V and J genes are TRBV6-2 or TRBV6-3 and TRBJ2-1; 9 nucleotides align to TRBD2. This CDR3 is 17 amino acids long. Germline assignment: CDR1 MNHEY and CDR2 SVGEGT. V was clipped by 0 bases and J by 3 bases; unmatched bases: 6.

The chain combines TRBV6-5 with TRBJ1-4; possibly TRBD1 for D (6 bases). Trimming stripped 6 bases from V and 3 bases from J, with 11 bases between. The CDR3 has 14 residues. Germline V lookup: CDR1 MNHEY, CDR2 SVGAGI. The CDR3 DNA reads TGTGCCAGCAGGGCACAGGGATCTAATGAAAAACTGTTTTTT. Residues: CASRAQGSNEKLFF.

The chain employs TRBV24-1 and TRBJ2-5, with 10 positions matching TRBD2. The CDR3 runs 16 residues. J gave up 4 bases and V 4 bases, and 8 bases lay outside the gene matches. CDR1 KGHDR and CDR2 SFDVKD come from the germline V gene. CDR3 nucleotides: TGTGCCACCAGTGACCCTAGCGGGGGAAAGGGAGAGACCCAGTACTTC. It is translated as CATSDPSGGKGETQYF.